This entry lists 6 T cell receptor beta chains sequenced from one sample in a study of shared clonotypes between healthy human individuals (dated by TCRdb to about 2020). The protocol used for the library was the immunoSEQ multiplex PCR assay. Not all clones reach the TCRdb copy of this immuneACCESS table, which keeps in-frame sequences only. Checked studies attribute under half of the gap to unresolved V genes and leave the rest unexplained. This sample lists 2 million to 3 million clones; roughly nine tenths were detected once. The top ten clonotypes cover roughly 0.13% of the sample. Sequences were obtained from naive CD4+ T cells sorted from blood. The cell subset or site label, read with the paper, signifies: CD45RA+ positively selected. The source is a man between 18 and 35 years old in good health.

The V call is TRBV2, the J call TRBJ2-3; a possible D gene is TRBD2 (6 bases). The germline V gene encodes CDR1 SNHLY and CDR2 FYNNEI. Deletions cut 7 bases from V and 4 bases from J, with 6 bases between. CDR3 size: 11 residues. CDR3 sequence: CASTSADTQYF. The CDR3 region has the DNA TGTGCCAGCACTAGCGCAGATACGCAGTATTTT. The entire variable domain, with the rest obtained from reference TRBV2 and TRBJ2-3, is as follows: EPEVTQTPSHQVTQMGQEVILRCVPISNHLYFYWYRQILGQKVEFLVSFYNNEISEKSEIFDDQFSVERPDGSNFTLKIRSTKLEDSAMYFCASTSADTQYFGPGTRLTVL.

The V call is TRBV4-1, the J call TRBJ2-3; 8 bases align to TRBD2. This CDR3 is 17 amino acids long. CDR1 is MGHRA and CDR2 is YSYEKL in the germline V gene. After removal of 0 bases from V and 2 bases from J, the junction contained 7 bases not matched to a gene. The CDR3 DNA is TGCGCCAGCAGCCAAGATCGCCAAGCGGGGGACACAGATACGCAGTATTTT. Protein product: CASSQDRQAGDTDTQYF.

V gene TRBV11-2 combines with J gene TRBJ2-5; possibly TRBD2 for D (6 bases). The germline CDR1 and CDR2 sequences are SGHAT and FQNNGV. The V and J ends lost 5 bases and 4 bases respectively, with 14 bases between them. The CDR3 extends over 14 amino acids. The CDR3 nucleotides read TGTGCCAGCAGCATTAGCGGAGGGAGAGAGACCCAGTACTTC. Encoded protein: CASSISGGRETQYF. The full variable domain, with the rest looked up from reference TRBV11-2 and TRBJ2-5, is EAGVAQSPRYKIIEKRQSVAFWCNPISGHATLYWYQQILGQGPKLLIQFQNNGVVDDSQLPKDRFSAERLKGVDSTLKIQPAKLEDSAVYLCASSISGGRETQYFGPGTRLLVL.

The chain has TRBV5-4 and TRBJ2-5; TRBD2 matches at 9 bases. The CDR3 loop spans 14 amino acids. Looked up from germline, CDR1 is SGHNT and CDR2 is YYREEE (reference sequence). After removal of 1 base from V and 5 bases from J, the junction contained 3 bases not matched to a gene. As DNA, the CDR3 is TGTGCCAGCAGCTTGTCGGGACTAGCCGAGACCCAGTACTTC. This gives the protein CASSLSGLAETQYF. Using reference TRBV5-4 and TRBJ2-5 for the parts outside the CDR3, the full variable domain is ETGVTQSPTHLIKTRGQQVTLRCSSQSGHNTVSWYQQALGQGPQFIFQYYREEENGRGNFPPRFSGLQFPNYSSELNVNALELDDSALYLCASSLSGLAETQYFGPGTRLLVL.

The gene calls are TRBV7-2 and TRBJ2-3; the D call may be TRBD1 or TRBD2 (5 bases each). The V gene lost 9 bases and the J gene lost 0 bases, with 16 bases spanning the gap. Per the germline V gene, CDR1 is SGHTA and CDR2 is FQGNSA. The CDR3 runs 15 residues. The CDR3 nucleotides read TGTGCCAGTAGGGACGGGCCAGGAAGCACAGATACGCAGTATTTT. It encodes CASRDGPGSTDTQYF. The full variable domain, in which reference TRBV7-2 and TRBJ2-3 provide the parts outside the CDR3, is GAGVSQSPSNKVTEKGKDVELRCDPISGHTALYWYRQSLGQGLEFLIYFQGNSAPDKSGLPSDRFSAERTGGSVSTLTIQRTQQEDSAVYLCASRDGPGSTDTQYFGPGTRLTVL.

The gene calls are TRBV25-1 and TRBJ2-1; no firm D call. The germline V and J ends were trimmed by 3 bases and 4 bases, with 7 bases remaining between them. Germline assignment: CDR1 MGHDK and CDR2 SYGVNS. This CDR3 is built from 13 residues. The chain's CDR3 is CASSEGKYNEQFF. DNA for the CDR3: TGTGCCAGCAGTGAGGGGAAGTACAATGAGCAGTTCTTC.